This T cell receptor beta chain was documented in a study of blood T cells in healthy people across ages. For the study at large: Template switching retrieved approximately one barcoded beta molecule for each two T cells. Findings and caveats of the study: Both naive CD4+ cell counts and diversity were greater in long-lived donors than in aged donors.

A second PCR, run for roughly 7 to 12 cycles, used a sample-barcoded 5' primer plus a J-beta primer mix. All samples yielded 2.5 million or more CDR3-containing paired-end reads. TCRdb fed the 5' RACE reads into MiXCR, producing one record per CDR3 protein. The profile shows about 1.8 million distinct CDR3 sequences, around 48% of them singletons. For this clonotype: Its antigen is still unknown.

The CDR3 consists of 19 residues. Sequenced: blood. The clonotype originates from a woman between 40 and 50 years old in good health. The V call is TRBV21-1, the J call TRBJ2-3; the DNA was not compared with TRBD1, the D call given in the table. TRBV21-1 is described as a pseudogene. The CDR3 region is CASSPRRSRTGGGTDTQYF. CDR3 in DNA: TGTGCCAGCAGCCCGCGGCGCTCTAGGACAGGGGGCGGCACAGATACGCAGTATTTT.